This TCR beta chain appears in the sequencing data of a study of identical twins. A universal primer binding site was introduced by template switching. The final cDNA contained unique molecular identifiers. TCRdb reprocessed the 5' RACE reads with MiXCR, giving one entry per CDR3 protein. The sample contains roughly 230,000 distinct CDR3 sequences, approximately 8.3% of which appear only once. Germline-derived CDR1 and CDR2 are SGDLS and YYNGEE. Trimming cost V 4 bases and J 14 bases, with 15 bases left between them. The CDR3 totals 11 residues. Study results and caveats: The study drew conclusions from cross-sectional statistical analysis, not from following the same donors. Zero-insertion analyses might be partly confounded by invariant T cells like MAIT and iNKT.

This clonotype was detected many times. Its target is unknown. This sample was also put to use in a study of yellow fever vaccine responses in identical twins. That study reports: Vaccine T cell responses of twins reportedly seemed partly convergent and partly personalized.

This chain links TRBV9 with TRBJ1-2, with a tentative D call TRBD1 (6 bases). The sample comprised CD8+ T cells sorted from blood. The source of this sequence is a woman between 18 and 29 years old in good health. CDR3: CASSSRTAETF. The CDR3 bases are TGTGCCAGCAGCTCCCGGACAGCGGAGACCTTC.